This TCR beta chain stems from a study of Ad26.COV2.S vaccination and SARS-CoV-2 variants. At the level of the study: Donor was in the COV1001 Ad26.COV2.S trial arm. Broader study findings: Breadth, reportedly substantial, characterized the spike-specific CD8+ and CD4+ T cell responses after vaccination. Vaccine recipients had higher spike-specific TCR breadth than placebo recipients.

Treatment defined: roughly 18 received Ad26.COV2.S at low or high dose, single or two shots; 5 received placebo; per-sample allocation not given. On day 63 after the first injection, vaccine and placebo recipients gave samples. At a Boston site, the person donating was an adult of 18-55 years. In this sample, this clone turned up once. The antigen remains undetermined. Clones were sequenced by immunoSEQ multiplex PCR, and TCRdb holds only the in-frame ones, with some missing. The sample holds over 400,000 clones, around 90% seen once. Material: peripheral blood, obtained in a trial of Ad26.COV2.S vaccine versus placebo. This clonotype was obtained from a person between 18 and 59 years old who received the Ad26.COV2.S COVID-19 vaccine or a placebo.

Here the CDR3 DNA reads TGCAGCGTTGAAGAGCGAGTCCCCCAGAGCTCTGGAAACACCATATATTTT. Protein product: CSVEERVPQSSGNTIYF. The rearrangement joins TRBV29-1 to TRBJ1-3; D is unclear. V was trimmed by 0 bases and J by 0 bases, leaving 15 bases between them. Per germline, CDR1 SQVTM and CDR2 ANQGSEA. The CDR3 loop spans 17 amino acids.